The clone carrying this T cell receptor (beta chain) was detected a few times. Its antigen is not identified. These data originate in a study of response to subunit inactivated influenza vaccine. General study findings and limits: Each seasonal influenza vaccination, the authors suggested, recruits few new T cells.

In TCRdb, the RT-PCR reads were re-called with MiXCR into one record per CDR3 protein. The profile covers more than 600,000 distinct CDR3 sequences, with 15% to 20% appearing a single time and under 13% taken by the ten largest. Germline V lookup: CDR1 MNHNS, CDR2 SASEGT. The CDR3 has 15 amino acids. Trimming cost V 8 bases and J 8 bases; bases outside gene matches: 13. The TCR sequence derives from a man between 45 and 60 years old who received an inactivated influenza vaccine. The J gene is TRBJ2-1, the V gene TRBV6-1, with 9 bases matching TRBD1. Source: PBMCs from blood, taken 4 to 6 days after vaccination. This CDR3 reads CASGGTGWGFYEQFF. The CDR3 region has the DNA TGTGCCAGCGGTGGGACAGGGTGGGGGTTTTATGAGCAGTTCTTC.